This T cell receptor beta chain was documented in a study of technical replicates of blood from four donors. This clone was seen once. Assay used: immunoSEQ multiplex PCR; TCRdb lists only in-frame clones, some missing. This sample has approximately 51,000 clones; 85% to 95% occur once, and the top ten carry 4.2%. The length of the CDR3 is 16 residues. Germline CDR1 is SGDLS and CDR2 is YYNGEE. V lost 4 bases and J 1 base, leaving 16 bases between the germline ends. The clonotype originates from a human donor in good health. Some clones in this sample may be carry-over from other donors' samples. Source material: PBMCs. The chain carries TRBV9 and TRBJ2-3, with D possibly TRBD2 on 5 matching bases. DNA of the CDR3: TGTGCCAGCAGCCACGGGGTAAATCCCCGCACAGATACGCAGTATTTT. Amino acids: CASSHGVNPRTDTQYF.